This is a list of T cell receptor beta chains from one sample in a study of cytomegalovirus exposure and HLA in healthy donors. Assay: immunoSEQ multiplex PCR; the TCRdb copy retains only in-frame clones and omits some. The table includes about 180,000 clones, over 65% detected once. Material: PBMCs. The receptors originated from a man between 60 and 75 years old in good health and CMV-seronegative. The CDR3 runs from the conserved cysteine through the conserved F or W. Fields, in order: clone size, J gene, D gene, V gene, CDR3 protein, CDR3 DNA. D genes are given only for firm matches. Expanded clones are given a class, and other clones once, few, many or no size at all.

clone size: NA
J gene: TRBJ2-2
D gene: TRBD2
V gene: TRBV6-4
CDR3 protein: CASSASGSPGELFF
CDR3 DNA: TGTGCCAGCAGTGCTAGCGGGTCGCCCGGGGAGCTGTTTTTT

clone size: NA
J gene: TRBJ1-3
D gene: NA
V gene: TRBV19
CDR3 protein: CASATGKMRNTIYF
CDR3 DNA: TGTGCCTCCGCCACAGGGAAGATGAGAAACACCATATATTTT

clone size: NA
J gene: TRBJ2-3
D gene: NA
V gene: TRBV7-9
CDR3 protein: CASSLAGRGAEYF
CDR3 DNA: TGTGCCAGCAGCTTAGCTGGTCGGGGTGCGGAGTATTTT

clone size: few
J gene: TRBJ1-4
D gene: NA
V gene: TRBV19
CDR3 protein: CASSIETKSNEKLFF
CDR3 DNA: TGTGCCAGTAGTATAGAGACAAAATCAAATGAAAAACTGTTTTTT

clone size: NA
J gene: TRBJ2-7
D gene: TRBD1
V gene: TRBV5-1
CDR3 protein: CASSSGQVYEQYF
CDR3 DNA: TGCGCCAGCAGCTCCGGACAGGTATACGAGCAGTACTTC

clone size: NA
J gene: TRBJ2-7
D gene: NA
V gene: TRBV5-8
CDR3 protein: CASSFIATYEQYF
CDR3 DNA: TGTGCCAGCAGCTTTATTGCGACCTACGAGCAGTACTTC

clone size: once
J gene: TRBJ2-7
D gene: TRBD2
V gene: TRBV28
CDR3 protein: CASSRLADSYEQYF
CDR3 DNA: TGTGCCAGCAGTAGGCTAGCGGATTCCTACGAGCAGTACTTC

clone size: NA
J gene: TRBJ2-2
D gene: NA
V gene: TRBV6-6
CDR3 protein: CASSYVGLRTGELFF
CDR3 DNA: TGTGCCAGCAGTTACGTGGGGCTCAGGACCGGGGAGCTGTTTTTT

clone size: NA
J gene: TRBJ2-2
D gene: TRBD2
V gene: TRBV5-6
CDR3 protein: CASSLVRLASTGELFF
CDR3 DNA: TGTGCCAGCAGCTTGGTGAGACTAGCGAGCACCGGGGAGCTGTTTTTT

clone size: NA
J gene: TRBJ2-3
D gene: TRBD2
V gene: TRBV7-9
CDR3 protein: CASSLVSSGGADTQYF
CDR3 DNA: TGTGCCAGCAGCTTAGTATCTAGCGGGGGGGCAGATACGCAGTATTTT

clone size: NA
J gene: TRBJ1-2
D gene: TRBD1
V gene: TRBV5-1
CDR3 protein: CASSLDPRGRGYGYTF
CDR3 DNA: TGCGCCAGCAGCTTGGATCCCAGGGGGCGCGGATATGGCTACACCTTC

clone size: NA
J gene: TRBJ1-2
D gene: NA
V gene: TRBV10-1
CDR3 protein: CASSEHGSWGYTF
CDR3 DNA: TGCGCCAGCAGTGAGCACGGGTCGTGGGGCTACACCTTC

clone size: NA
J gene: TRBJ1-2
D gene: TRBD1
V gene: TRBV2
CDR3 protein: CASSSPTGGRGGYTF
CDR3 DNA: TGTGCCAGCAGTTCACCGACAGGGGGCAGAGGTGGCTACACCTTC

clone size: NA
J gene: TRBJ1-1
D gene: NA
V gene: TRBV11-3
CDR3 protein: CASSPGGVLTEAFF
CDR3 DNA: TGTGCCAGCAGCCCTGGAGGGGTCCTCACTGAAGCTTTCTTT

clone size: once
J gene: TRBJ2-3
D gene: TRBD2
V gene: TRBV5-5
CDR3 protein: CASSLVPGRATDTQYF
CDR3 DNA: TGTGCCAGCAGCTTGGTACCCGGGAGGGCCACAGATACGCAGTATTTT

clone size: few
J gene: TRBJ2-1
D gene: TRBD2
V gene: TRBV5-6
CDR3 protein: CASSSGLAGGGEQFF
CDR3 DNA: TGTGCCAGCAGCTCAGGACTAGCGGGAGGAGGTGAGCAGTTCTTC

clone size: NA
J gene: TRBJ1-1
D gene: NA
V gene: TRBV6-5
CDR3 protein: CASSPGHLMNTEAFF
CDR3 DNA: TGTGCCAGCAGTCCCGGACACCTAATGAACACTGAAGCTTTCTTT

clone size: NA
J gene: TRBJ2-1
D gene: TRBD2
V gene: TRBV5-1
CDR3 protein: CASSLTSDVREQFF
CDR3 DNA: TGCGCCAGCAGCTTAACTAGCGACGTTCGTGAGCAGTTCTTC

clone size: NA
J gene: TRBJ2-3
D gene: TRBD2
V gene: TRBV6-5
CDR3 protein: CASSGLADTDTQYF
CDR3 DNA: TGTGCCAGCAGTGGACTAGCGGACACAGATACGCAGTATTTT

clone size: NA
J gene: TRBJ2-1
D gene: NA
V gene: TRBV7-9
CDR3 protein: CASSLAGGNTYNEQFF
CDR3 DNA: TGTGCCAGCAGCTTAGCCGGAGGTAATACCTACAATGAGCAGTTCTTC

clone size: NA
J gene: TRBJ2-6
D gene: NA
V gene: TRBV11-2
CDR3 protein: CASSVGGTGVGANVLTF
CDR3 DNA: TGTGCCAGCAGCGTGGGGGGAACAGGGGTCGGGGCCAACGTCCTGACTTTC

clone size: few
J gene: TRBJ2-1
D gene: TRBD2
V gene: TRBV7-8
CDR3 protein: CASSWGLAGDANEQFF
CDR3 DNA: TGTGCCAGCAGCTGGGGGCTAGCGGGAGATGCGAATGAGCAGTTCTTC

clone size: NA
J gene: TRBJ2-7
D gene: NA
V gene: TRBV13
CDR3 protein: CASSSGAFGAGEQYF
CDR3 DNA: TGTGCCAGCAGCTCCGGGGCCTTCGGGGCGGGGGAGCAGTACTTC

clone size: NA
J gene: TRBJ1-6
D gene: NA
V gene: TRBV30
CDR3 protein: CAWSVQATSSYNSPLHF
CDR3 DNA: TGTGCCTGGAGTGTACAGGCAACGAGCTCCTATAATTCACCCCTCCACTTT

clone size: NA
J gene: TRBJ1-3
D gene: NA
V gene: TRBV15
CDR3 protein: CATSRDVGSAGNTIYF
CDR3 DNA: TGTGCCACCAGCAGAGATGTAGGGAGCGCTGGAAACACCATATATTTT

clone size: NA
J gene: TRBJ2-7
D gene: NA
V gene: TRBV7-6
CDR3 protein: CASSGGGSGYEQYF
CDR3 DNA: TGTGCCAGCAGCGGGGGGGGCTCCGGCTACGAGCAGTACTTC

clone size: NA
J gene: TRBJ1-4
D gene: TRBD1
V gene: TRBV5-1
CDR3 protein: CASSPGQGDEKLFF
CDR3 DNA: TGCGCCAGCAGCCCAGGACAGGGGGATGAAAAACTGTTTTTT

clone size: NA
J gene: TRBJ1-4
D gene: NA
V gene: TRBV5-1
CDR3 protein: CASSRGTNEKLFF
CDR3 DNA: TGCGCCAGCAGTAGGGGAACTAATGAAAAACTGTTTTTT

clone size: NA
J gene: TRBJ2-7
D gene: NA
V gene: TRBV28
CDR3 protein: CASSLPSGSASYEQYF
CDR3 DNA: TGTGCCAGCAGTTTACCCTCGGGTAGCGCATCCTACGAGCAGTACTTC

clone size: NA
J gene: TRBJ2-7
D gene: NA
V gene: TRBV5-4
CDR3 protein: CASSLDRSTSSYEQYF
CDR3 DNA: TGTGCCAGCAGCTTGGACAGGTCAACCTCCTCCTACGAGCAGTACTTC

clone size: few
J gene: TRBJ2-5
D gene: TRBD2
V gene: TRBV11-1
CDR3 protein: CASSTSGADQETQYF
CDR3 DNA: TGTGCCAGCAGCACGAGCGGGGCTGATCAAGAGACCCAGTACTTC

clone size: NA
J gene: TRBJ2-1
D gene: TRBD2
V gene: TRBV9
CDR3 protein: CASSGRLAGASNEQFF
CDR3 DNA: TGTGCCAGCAGCGGACGACTAGCGGGAGCCAGCAATGAGCAGTTCTTC

clone size: few
J gene: TRBJ2-3
D gene: NA
V gene: TRBV5-4
CDR3 protein: CASSQYLTGTSTDTQYF
CDR3 DNA: TGTGCCAGCAGCCAATACCTCACCGGGACTAGCACAGATACGCAGTATTTT

clone size: NA
J gene: TRBJ1-4
D gene: NA
V gene: TRBV7-2
CDR3 protein: CASSFRDFDEKLFF
CDR3 DNA: TGTGCCAGCAGCTTCCGGGATTTCGATGAAAAACTGTTTTTT

clone size: few
J gene: TRBJ2-7
D gene: NA
V gene: TRBV7-9
CDR3 protein: CASSSLRGSRGATYEQYF
CDR3 DNA: TGTGCCAGCAGCTCCCTACGAGGGTCACGGGGGGCGACGTACGAGCAGTACTTC

clone size: NA
J gene: TRBJ2-1
D gene: TRBD1
V gene: TRBV29-1
CDR3 protein: CSVVGTGAITGGEQFF
CDR3 DNA: TGCAGCGTTGTCGGGACAGGGGCAATCACGGGCGGTGAGCAGTTCTTC

clone size: NA
J gene: TRBJ2-7
D gene: TRBD1
V gene: TRBV18
CDR3 protein: CASVDPGQGSYEQYF
CDR3 DNA: TGTGCCAGCGTCGATCCGGGACAGGGTTCCTACGAGCAGTACTTC

clone size: NA
J gene: TRBJ2-3
D gene: NA
V gene: TRBV2
CDR3 protein: CASSDPGTDTQYF
CDR3 DNA: TGTGCCAGCAGTGATCCCGGGACAGATACGCAGTATTTT